The sequence of this T cell receptor beta chain was determined in a study of T-cell memory formation after mild COVID-19. As for the study in general: For the most part, TCR clusters were specific to one donor. Points from the study as a whole: Clones which contracted sat mainly in CM and EM if CD4+, and in EMRA if CD8+. Memory cells collected pre-infection included some clones that later responded, suggesting cross-reactive memory joined. Clones shrinking from day 15 to 85 showed even CD4/CD8 mixes; later expanders tilted CD4+.

This CDR3 has 14 residues. Germline V gene sequence: CDR1 LNHDA, CDR2 SQIVND (reference sequence). Trimming shortened V by 9 bases and J by 10 bases, and 24 bases separated the two germline ends. From the 5' RACE reads, TCRdb called clonotypes with MiXCR, one entry per CDR3 protein. The profile shows 470,000 or so distinct CDR3 sequences, about 18% of them singletons. Remarks on this clonotype: Its antigen remains unidentified.

V usage is TRBV19 and J usage is TRBJ1-1; maybe TRBD1 (6 bases). The sample comprised PBMCs or a T cell subset sorted from them (not recorded which). This TCR derives from an adult woman who had mild COVID-19 (a few samples of this study predate the infection). Cell type and time point are not known. In DNA, the CDR3 is TGTGCCAGCGTAAAACAGGGCGCCGCGGGGGGAGCTTTCTTT. Translation: CASVKQGAAGGAFF.